This T cell receptor (beta chain) appears in the sequencing data of a study of tumor and adjacent non-tumor tissue in lung cancer. Study-wide context: The patients, around 10 men and 4 or 5 women, were about 31 to 85 with stage I to III disease. General study points: In normal lung, the top 100 clones were significantly more dominant than in tumor. Significantly higher TCR diversity was found in tumor than normal lung.

No cell sorting was done before RNA was extracted from the tissue. This clonotype was detected only once. Its cognate antigen is unknown. From germline, CDR1 is SGHAT and CDR2 FQNNGV. The CDR3 is 13 residues long. V lost 5 bases and J 6 bases, leaving 11 bases between the germline ends. TCRbeta libraries were built with three rounds of nested PCR, modified from ARM-PCR. One entry per CDR3 protein, called by TCRdb with MiXCR from the multiplex PCR reads. The top ten clones hold about 13% of a sample with approximately 120,000 distinct CDR3 sequences, approximately 71% of them seen once. The rearrangement uses TRBV11-2 and TRBJ2-1; possibly TRBD2 for D (6 bases). The clonotype originates from a man younger than 40 with non-small cell lung cancer. Sequenced: lung tumor tissue. Here the CDR3 reads CASSMTSLNEQFF. The DNA of the CDR3 is TGTGCCAGCAGCATGACTAGTCTCAATGAGCAGTTCTTC. Supplemented by reference TRBV11-2 and TRBJ2-1, the full variable domain reads EAGVAQSPRYKIIEKRQSVAFWCNPISGHATLYWYQQILGQGPKLLIQFQNNGVVDDSQLPKDRFSAERLKGVDSTLKIQPAKLEDSAVYLCASSMTSLNEQFFGPGTRLTVL.